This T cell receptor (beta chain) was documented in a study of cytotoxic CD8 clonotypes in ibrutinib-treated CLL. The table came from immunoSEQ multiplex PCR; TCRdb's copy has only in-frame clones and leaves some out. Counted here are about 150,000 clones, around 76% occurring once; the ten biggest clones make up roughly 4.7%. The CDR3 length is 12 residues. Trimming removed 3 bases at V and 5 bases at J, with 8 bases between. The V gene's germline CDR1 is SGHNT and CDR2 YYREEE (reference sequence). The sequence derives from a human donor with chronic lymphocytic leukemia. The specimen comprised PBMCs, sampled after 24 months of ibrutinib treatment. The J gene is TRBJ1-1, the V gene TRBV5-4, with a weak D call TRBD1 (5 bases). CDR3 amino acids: CASSWDGTEAFF. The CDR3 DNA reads TGTGCCAGCAGCTGGGACGGGACTGAAGCTTTCTTT.